This T cell receptor beta chain emerged from a study of CD8+ T cells in alopecia areata (dated by TCRdb to about 2018). Study-wide context: The treated patients took part in an open-label pilot trial in which moderate-to-severe alopecia areata was treated with oral tofacitinib at 5 to 10 mg twice daily. Patients on tofacitinib were biopsied at baseline and after 4 and 24 weeks of treatment, and several of the patients also had a later scalp biopsy. immunoSEQ multiplex PCR using 35 Vbeta forward primers and 13 Jbeta reverse primers was used to amplify TCRbeta CDR3 regions. The study used high-throughput TCRbeta sequencing to examine T cell clonal expansion in alopecia areata, in both the C3H/HeJ mouse model and human patients. Patients stayed on tofacitinib for 6 to 18 months and then had 6 months of follow-up off drug so that delayed response and recurrence could be assessed. Scalp clonality was compared across normal scalp (n=4), patchy alopecia areata scalp (n=8), and alopecia totalis/universalis scalp (n=8). RNA was obtained with the PAXgene miRNA kit for fixed scalp, the miRNeasy kit for PBMCs, and the RNeasy kit for mouse skin. Human TCRbeta sequencing covered scalp tissue and sorted CD4+ and CD8+ peripheral blood T cells from patchy and totalis/universalis alopecia areata patients and healthy controls.

On this clone: The specificity of this receptor is unknown. It has no much larger one-base neighbor in the sample; base qualities were not kept.

The sample's time point label, in plain terms: baseline before oral tofacitinib. Lesional scalp punch biopsies and peripheral blood were collected from alopecia areata patients. PBMCs were isolated by density centrifugation and stained for CD3, CD4 and CD8, after which CD4+ and CD8+ T cells were sorted on a FACSAria. Compared with germline, V lacks 3 bases and J lacks 6 bases; bases without a gene match: 8. CDR1 is given as LNHNV and CDR2 as YYDKDF, both from the germline V gene (reference sequence). The CDR3 covers 15 residues, taking in both the cysteine and the phenylalanine. Just CDR3 DNA is preserved here, 45 bases in frame from base 1. Beyond this particular receptor, the publication reports: Compared with normal scalp, lesional scalp had higher clonality and more expanded CD8+ clones, particularly in alopecia totalis/universalis, a pattern that suggests antigenic drive. Shared TCR sequences between patients were less evident than in mice, which may be partly attributable to HLA diversity in the patient population. Unlike mouse skin, where gammadelta T cells dominate, normal human skin contains resident alphabeta T cells that get sequenced too, which complicates analysis of the scalp TCR repertoire.

The library was prepared using the immunoSEQ multiplex PCR assay. RNA was extracted from all samples and reverse transcribed into cDNA as template for TCR sequencing. First-strand cDNA was synthesized with SuperScript III using a 2:1 mix of oligo-dT and random hexamers. A synthetic immune receptor repertoire was used to gauge amplification bias, and whatever bias remained was removed computationally. Per the authors' processing: Raw reads were preprocessed to remove errors, and CDR3 was defined according to IMGT conventions as the region from the conserved cysteine to phenylalanine. Clonality was computed as 1 minus the Shannon entropy, with the entropy normalized by log2 of the number of productive unique TCRs. Scalp TCRbeta sequences were cross-referenced with sorted blood CD4 and CD8 repertoires so that the CD4 or CD8 identity of scalp clones could be inferred. TCRdb holds this immuneACCESS table with in-frame rearrangements only. Some clones are missing; in checked studies, unresolved V genes explain under half, and the rest has no known cause. That table furnishes V, J and clone size, whereas the DNA furnished D and trimming. Across this sample there are about 180,000 clones, with around 71% seen only once. Jointly, the top ten make up more than 9.5% of the sample.

Sequenced here: CD8+ T cells sorted from blood, sampled at week 0. The receptor chain draws on TRBV15 and TRBJ1-5, and TRBD1 aligns with 7 junction nucleotides. The sequence was collected from a human donor with alopecia areata. The nucleotide sequence is given as TGTGCCACCAGCAGGGACAAGGGGGCAGTTCAGCCCCAGCATTTT. This translates into CATSRDKGAVQPQHF.